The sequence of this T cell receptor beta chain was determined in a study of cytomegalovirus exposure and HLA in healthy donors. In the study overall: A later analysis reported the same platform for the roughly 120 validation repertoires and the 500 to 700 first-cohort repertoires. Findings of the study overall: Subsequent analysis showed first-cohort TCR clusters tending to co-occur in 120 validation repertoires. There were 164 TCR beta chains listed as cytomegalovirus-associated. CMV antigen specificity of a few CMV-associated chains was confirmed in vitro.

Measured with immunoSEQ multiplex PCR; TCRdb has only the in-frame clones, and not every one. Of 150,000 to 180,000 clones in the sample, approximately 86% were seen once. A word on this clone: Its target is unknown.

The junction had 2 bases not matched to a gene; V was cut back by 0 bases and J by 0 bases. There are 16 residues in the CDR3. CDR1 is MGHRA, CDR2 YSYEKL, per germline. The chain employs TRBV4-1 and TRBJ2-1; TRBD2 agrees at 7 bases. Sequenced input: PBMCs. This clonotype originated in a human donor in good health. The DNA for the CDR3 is TGCGCCAGCAGCCAAGAGGGGGAGGGCTCCTACAATGAGCAGTTCTTC. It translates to CASSQEGEGSYNEQFF.